One sample yielded the 24 T cell receptor beta chains listed below, sequenced in a study of cytomegalovirus exposure and HLA in healthy donors. The table came from immunoSEQ multiplex PCR; TCRdb's copy has only in-frame clones and leaves some out. The sample carries about 150,000 clones, just over 85% recorded once. Sequencing was performed on PBMCs. Receptors were obtained from a human donor in good health.

In this sample, this clone turned up a few times. The V call is TRBV27, the J call TRBJ2-7; 10 bases fit TRBD2. V gave up 5 bases and J gave up 2 bases; unmatched junction bases: 3. Germline V lookup: CDR1 MNHEY, CDR2 SMNVEV (reference sequence). The CDR3 is 14 residues long. The CDR3 protein is CASSVLAGAYEQYF. The CDR3 region has the DNA TGTGCCAGCAGTGTTCTAGCGGGAGCCTACGAGCAGTACTTC.

This clone was recorded once. The rearrangement joins TRBV6-1 to TRBJ1-1; D is undetermined. The CDR3 contains 14 residues. CDR1 is MNHNS, CDR2 SASEGT, per germline. V was pared by 5 bases and J by 0 bases, with 10 bases between. The CDR3 bases are TGTGCCAGCAGTATACAAGTACTGAACACTGAAGCTTTCTTT. Its translation is CASSIQVLNTEAFF.

The J gene is TRBJ2-1, the V gene TRBV27; TRBD2 matches 12 bases. Looked up from germline, CDR1 is MNHEY and CDR2 is SMNVEV (reference sequence). This CDR3 region has 14 residues. V lost 8 bases to trimming and J lost 8 bases; unmatched junction nucleotides: 7. CDR3 region: CASAGLAGWDEQFF. The CDR3 DNA is TGTGCCAGCGCAGGACTAGCGGGATGGGATGAGCAGTTCTTC.

This clone was seen only once. The gene calls are TRBV19 and TRBJ2-7; TRBD1 matches 7 bases. Per germline, CDR1 LNHDA and CDR2 SQIVND (reference sequence). The CDR3 extends over 16 amino acids. V lost 5 bases and J lost 2; bases outside the gene matches: 12. The CDR3 sequence: CASSATRGQPPYEQYF. The CDR3 nucleotides are TGTGCCAGTAGTGCAACAAGGGGACAGCCGCCCTACGAGCAGTACTTC.

The chain carries TRBV2 and TRBJ1-5; no clear D gene. Trimming removed 6 bases at V and 6 bases at J, with 15 bases between. Germline V gives CDR1 SNHLY, CDR2 FYNNEI. The CDR3 has 14 residues. The CDR3 region is CASSVGLVSQPQHF. CDR3 nucleotides: TGTGCCAGCAGCGTCGGGTTAGTAAGTCAGCCCCAGCATTTT.

CDR3 region: CASSETGSLGNQPQHF. The DNA of the CDR3 is TGTGCCAGCAGCGAGACCGGGTCACTTGGCAATCAGCCCCAGCATTTT. The chain carries TRBV7-9 and TRBJ1-5; no firm D call. This CDR3 region has 16 residues. Germline-derived CDR1 and CDR2 are SEHNR and FQNEAQ (reference sequence). The germline V and J ends were trimmed by 5 bases and 2 bases, with 16 bases remaining between them.

This clone occurred once. The chain employs TRBV27 and TRBJ1-2; D may be TRBD1 (6 bases). V shed 4 bases and J shed 5 bases, with 11 bases lying between them. The CDR3 length is 13 residues. Germline V gene data show CDR1 as MNHEY and CDR2 as SMNVEV (reference sequence). Written as DNA, the CDR3 is TGTGCCAGCAGTTCCCTGGGGGCTTATGGCTACACCTTC. Its translation is CASSSLGAYGYTF.

The gene calls are TRBV18 and TRBJ2-3, with 8 positions matching TRBD2. Trimming cost V 2 bases and J 2 bases; bases outside gene matches: 9. Germline-derived CDR1 and CDR2 are KGHSH and LQKENI. The CDR3 spans 17 residues. This CDR3 reads CASSPGIREGNTDTQYF. In nucleotides, the CDR3 is TGTGCCAGCTCACCAGGAATACGGGAGGGTAACACAGATACGCAGTATTTT.

This chain joins TRBV19 and TRBJ2-1; D unclear. The length of the CDR3 is 15 residues. The V and J ends lost 3 bases and 5 bases respectively, with 14 bases between them. From germline, CDR1 is LNHDA and CDR2 SQIVND (reference sequence). The CDR3 coding sequence is TGTGCCAGTAGTATGTCGAGATTCCTGGACAATGAGCAGTTCTTC. Amino acids: CASSMSRFLDNEQFF.

This clone was recorded once. The chain is built from TRBV15 and TRBJ1-2, with D tentatively TRBD1 (6 bases). The ends were cut back, 5 bases at V and 8 bases at J, with 30 bases in the middle. The CDR3 extends over 18 amino acids. Germline CDR1 and CDR2: LNHNV and YYDKDF (reference sequence). The CDR3 nucleotides read TGTGCCACCAGCCGCAAGAGGAGGCTGGGGGGCGCGGGAGGAGGCTACACCTTC. Protein product: CATSRKRRLGGAGGGYTF.

The chain is built from TRBV19 and TRBJ2-4, with TRBD1 identical over 11 bases. With 3 bases clipped from V and 9 bases from J, the junction kept 16 bases outside the gene matches. Germline V gives CDR1 LNHDA, CDR2 SQIVND (reference sequence). The CDR3 has 18 amino acids. DNA for the CDR3: TGTGCCAGTAGTATGGGGCCGGACAGGGGGCCCCGGGAGGGCATTCAGTACTTC. As protein: CASSMGPDRGPREGIQYF.

This clone was seen only once. The chain recombines TRBV28 with TRBJ2-6, with D tentatively TRBD1 (7 bases). The length of the CDR3 is 15 residues. Germline assignment: CDR1 MDHEN and CDR2 SYDVKM. The V and J ends lost 7 bases and 2 bases respectively, with 12 bases between them. The CDR3 spells CASIGGGAGANVLTF. The CDR3 region has the DNA TGTGCCAGCATAGGAGGGGGCGCTGGGGCCAACGTCCTGACTTTC.

The V gene is TRBV5-8, the J gene TRBJ2-5, with 8 bases aligning to TRBD2. The germline V gene encodes CDR1 SGHTS and CDR2 YDEGEE. V was clipped by 0 bases and J by 5 bases; unmatched bases: 15. The CDR3 is 18 residues long. The CDR3 here is CASSLGASGFMIGETQYF. DNA of the CDR3: TGTGCCAGCAGCTTGGGTGCTAGCGGGTTCATGATTGGGGAGACCCAGTACTTC.

CDR3 sequence (DNA): TGTGCCAGCAGCCTGGGACAGGGGGTGCCCCAGTTCTTC. This codes for CASSLGQGVPQFF. This sequence joins TRBV7-2 and TRBJ2-1, with 11 bases fitting TRBD1. CDR3 length: 13 amino acids. Germline loops: CDR1 SGHTA, CDR2 FQGNSA. Unmatched junction bases numbered 7, after V lost 5 bases and J lost 13 bases.

CDR3 loop: CASSVRDTEAFF. The CDR3 nucleotides are TGTGCCAGTAGCGTCCGGGACACTGAAGCTTTCTTT. The V gene is TRBV19, the J gene TRBJ1-1; D not resolved. Trimming cost V 6 bases and J 3 bases, with 8 bases left between them. CDR3 length equals 12 residues. Germline assignment: CDR1 LNHDA and CDR2 SQIVND (reference sequence).

The chain uses TRBV7-6 and TRBJ2-1; the match to TRBD2 covers 10 bases. J lost 6 bases, V lost 7 bases, and 6 bases had no gene match. The V gene's germline CDR1 is SGHVS and CDR2 FNYEAQ. The CDR3 is 14 residues long. CDR3 sequence: CASTSGRASNEQFF. The CDR3 DNA reads as TGTGCCAGCACGAGCGGGAGGGCAAGCAATGAGCAGTTCTTC.

This clone was picked up a small number of times. The chain carries TRBV5-4 and TRBJ2-7, with TRBD1 identical over 8 bases. The CDR3 has 13 residues. Per the germline V gene, CDR1 is SGHNT and CDR2 is YYREEE (reference sequence). V was clipped by 5 bases and J by 1 base; unmatched bases: 2. Here the CDR3 DNA reads TGTGCCAGCAGGGACAGGGTTTCCTACGAGCAGTACTTC. This codes for CASRDRVSYEQYF.

This sequence joins TRBV5-1 and TRBJ2-1; 8 bases map to TRBD2. The CDR3 is made up of 16 amino acids. CDR1 is SGHRS, CDR2 YFSETQ, per germline. The V gene end was trimmed by 1 base and the J gene end by 6 bases; junction bases not matched to a gene: 9. The DNA for the CDR3 is TGCGCCAGCAGCTTGCTTCGCACTAGCGGAACCAATGAGCAGTTCTTC. Translated: CASSLLRTSGTNEQFF.

The chain recombines TRBV19 with TRBJ2-1; 7 bases are shared with TRBD1. CDR1 LNHDA and CDR2 SQIVND come from the germline V gene (reference sequence). The CDR3 is made up of 15 amino acids. The V gene end was trimmed by 6 bases and the J gene end by 3 bases; junction bases not matched to a gene: 8. The CDR3 DNA reads TGTGCCAGTAGGAGGACAGGAGGAGGCTACAATGAGCAGTTCTTC. Residues: CASRRTGGGYNEQFF.

The table lists this clone with a count of one. This sequence joins TRBV5-6 and TRBJ1-2; maybe TRBD1 (5 bases). Looked up from germline, CDR1 is SGHDT and CDR2 is YYEEEE. With 4 bases removed from V and 4 bases from J, the gap between germline ends came to 20 bases. CDR3 length equals 16 residues. CDR3 sequence reads: CASSHIQPPGGYGYTF. The CDR3 DNA reads as TGTGCCAGCAGCCATATTCAGCCACCCGGGGGCTATGGCTACACCTTC.

The J gene is TRBJ1-2, the V gene TRBV7-9, with a possible D match to TRBD1 (5 bases). Deletions cut 5 bases from V and 2 bases from J, with 9 bases between. The CDR3 consists of 13 residues. The germline V gene encodes CDR1 SEHNR and CDR2 FQNEAQ (reference sequence). The CDR3 DNA is TGTGCCAGCAGCCAACAGGAGAACTATGGCTACACCTTC. Protein sequence: CASSQQENYGYTF.

The J gene is TRBJ2-3, the V gene TRBV29-1, with 10 bases fitting TRBD2. The length of the CDR3 is 18 residues. V was pared by 0 bases and J by 0 bases, with 9 bases of the junction left unmatched. Germline values: CDR1 SQVTM, CDR2 ANQGSEA. DNA for the CDR3: TGCAGCGTTGAAGATCGTGGACTAGCGGAGTCTAGCACAGATACGCAGTATTTT. Its protein product is CSVEDRGLAESSTDTQYF.

The V gene is TRBV9, the J gene TRBJ2-3, with D possibly TRBD2 on 6 matching bases. The V end lost 3 bases, the J end lost 6 bases, and 23 bases lay between the germline ends. This CDR3 comprises 17 residues. Germline V CDR1 and CDR2: SGDLS, YYNGEE. CDR3 in amino acids: CASSAQRKSGGPDTQYF. The CDR3 nucleotides are TGTGCCAGCAGCGCCCAACGAAAGAGCGGAGGGCCCGATACGCAGTATTTT.

The table lists this clone with a count of one. The chain combines TRBV11-2 with TRBJ2-5; D not resolved. CDR3 length equals 13 residues. Germline V lookup: CDR1 SGHAT, CDR2 FQNNGV. Trimming left V 5 bases short and J 1 base short, with 8 bases between. This chain's CDR3 is CASSPHPQETQYF. The CDR3 nucleotides are TGTGCCAGCAGCCCCCATCCCCAAGAGACCCAGTACTTC.